The 25 T cell receptor beta chains below all came from one sample that was sequenced in a study of shared T cell receptors in the human thymus. TCRdb's copy holds only in-frame clones and misses some; the assay was immunoSEQ multiplex PCR. The table has about 540,000 clones, about four fifths seen once. This same sample was also part of a study on human thymus T cells.

Sequencing was carried out using thymocytes. The receptors originated from a boy in the first two years of life with a congenital heart defect.

This chain connects TRBV10-1 to TRBJ2-7, with 12 nucleotides matching TRBD2. J was trimmed by 3 bases and V by 7 bases; bases with no gene match: 13. CDR1 is WNHNN, CDR2 SYGVQD, per germline (reference sequence). CDR3 size: 17 residues. In DNA form, the CDR3 reads TGCGCCAGCAATGGGGCTAGCGGGAGGGTCCCCAACTACGAGCAGTACTTC. Translating it yields CASNGASGRVPNYEQYF.

The V call is TRBV11-2, the J call TRBJ1-4; D is possibly TRBD1 (5 bases). Germline V lookup: CDR1 SGHAT, CDR2 FQNNGV. V lost 1 base and J lost 5, with 11 bases in between. The CDR3 has 15 residues. CDR3 loop: CASSLARWGNEKLFF. The CDR3 DNA reads as TGTGCCAGCAGCTTAGCTAGATGGGGCAATGAAAAACTGTTTTTT.

This clone was seen only a few times. The genes are TRBV15 and TRBJ2-1, with a tentative D call TRBD1 (5 bases). V lost 0 bases, J lost 9 bases, and 9 bases lay in between. The CDR3 is 13 amino acids. Germline V gene lookup returns CDR1 LNHNV and CDR2 YYDKDF (reference sequence). CDR3 amino acids: CATSRDPQGEQFF. CDR3 coding DNA: TGTGCCACCAGCAGAGATCCGCAGGGTGAGCAGTTCTTC.

This clone was detected only once. The rearrangement uses TRBV11-2 and TRBJ2-1; D gene ambiguous. V was trimmed by 5 bases and J by 5 bases, leaving 13 bases between them. The CDR3 is 14 residues long. CDR1 is SGHAT and CDR2 is FQNNGV in the germline V gene. CDR3 nucleotides: TGTGCCAGCAGCCCTTGTCAGGCCGACAATGAGCAGTTCTTC. Its translation: CASSPCQADNEQFF. The whole variable domain, remainder taken from reference TRBV11-2 and TRBJ2-1, is EAGVAQSPRYKIIEKRQSVAFWCNPISGHATLYWYQQILGQGPKLLIQFQNNGVVDDSQLPKDRFSAERLKGVDSTLKIQPAKLEDSAVYLCASSPCQADNEQFFGPGTRLTVL.

V is TRBV2 and J is TRBJ2-5; 9 positions match TRBD1. Unmatched junction bases numbered 9, after V lost 3 bases and J lost 7 bases. Germline V gene lookup returns CDR1 SNHLY and CDR2 FYNNEI. The CDR3 has 15 amino acids. CDR3 bases: TGTGCCAGCAGTGAGGGTACAGGGGGCGGGGGGACCCAGTACTTC. It codes for CASSEGTGGGGTQYF.

The rearrangement links TRBV11-2 to TRBJ2-3; possible D gene TRBD2, 6 bases. The CDR3 has 15 residues. Trimming removed 3 bases at V and 1 base at J, with 11 bases between. Germline CDR1 reads SGHAT; CDR2 reads FQNNGV. In DNA form, the CDR3 reads TGTGCCAGCAGCTTCGGTAGCGGCCGCACAGATACGCAGTATTTT. It is translated as CASSFGSGRTDTQYF.

CDR3 sequence reads: CASSLVGQGRNEQFF. The DNA for the CDR3 is TGTGCCAGCAGCTTAGTTGGACAGGGACGCAATGAGCAGTTCTTC. This chain connects TRBV11-2 to TRBJ2-1, with 8 bases lining up with TRBD1. This CDR3 has 15 amino acids. Germline CDR1 reads SGHAT; CDR2 reads FQNNGV. The junction had 5 bases not matched to a gene; V was cut back by 1 base and J by 6 bases.

This clone has just a few counts. The V gene is TRBV25-1, the J gene TRBJ1-3, with 7 bases that match TRBD1. V lost 4 bases to trimming and J lost 8 bases; unmatched junction nucleotides: 11. CDR3 length: 15 amino acids. Germline assignment: CDR1 MGHDK and CDR2 SYGVNS. CDR3 coding DNA: TGTGCCAGCAGTGGGGGGACAGCGAAATCGGACACCATATATTTT. As protein: CASSGGTAKSDTIYF. The variable domain in full, with the rest retrieved from reference TRBV25-1 and TRBJ1-3, is EADIYQTPRYLVIGTGKKITLECSQTMGHDKMYWYQQDPGMELHLIHYSYGVNSTEKGDLSSESTVSRIRTEHFPLTLESARPSHTSQYLCASSGGTAKSDTIYFGEGSWLTVV.

This rearrangement joins TRBV5-1 to TRBJ2-7, with 7 bases matching TRBD1. J gave up 4 bases and V 4 bases, and 8 bases lay outside the gene matches. Germline loops: CDR1 SGHRS, CDR2 YFSETQ. This CDR3 region has 14 residues. The CDR3: CASSPRTGGYEQYF. DNA of the CDR3: TGCGCCAGCAGCCCACGGACAGGAGGATACGAGCAGTACTTC.

The V call is TRBV11-2, the J call TRBJ2-1, with D unclear. The CDR3 runs 12 residues. V lost 4 bases and J lost 13, with 14 bases in between. In germline, CDR1 is SGHAT, CDR2 FQNNGV. In DNA form, the CDR3 reads TGTGCCAGCAGCTACCGAATCAGGTATCAGTTCTTC. Residues: CASSYRIRYQFF.

The V gene is TRBV28, the J gene TRBJ2-6; 8 bases are shared with TRBD1. The J segment lost 0 bases and the V segment lost 5 bases, leaving 9 bases of the junction unmatched. Germline CDR1 MDHEN, CDR2 SYDVKM. The CDR3 loop spans 18 amino acids. The CDR3 DNA sequence: TGTGCCAGCAGTCTCGGACAGGGACATCACTCTGGGGCCAACGTCCTGACTTTC. It specifies CASSLGQGHHSGANVLTF.

In this sample, this clone turned up a few times. V is TRBV5-1 and J is TRBJ2-7, with 9 bases that match TRBD1. V shed 1 base, J shed 3 bases, and the junction held 5 bases outside the gene matches. The CDR3 extends over 15 amino acids. Germline CDR1 SGHRS, CDR2 YFSETQ. The CDR3 reads CASSLRTGVGYEQYF. The DNA of the CDR3 is TGCGCCAGCAGCTTGAGGACAGGGGTCGGCTACGAGCAGTACTTC.

CDR3 amino acids: CASSPGRVNVNVLEQYF. CDR3 DNA: TGTGCCAGCAGCCCCGGTCGGGTCAACGTAAACGTCCTCGAGCAGTACTTC. This chain links TRBV7-9 with TRBJ2-7, with no clear D. The CDR3 covers 17 residues. The germline V gene encodes CDR1 SEHNR and CDR2 FQNEAQ (reference sequence). V was trimmed by 5 bases and J by 6 bases, leaving 26 bases between them. Based on the CDR3 plus reference TRBV7-9 and TRBJ2-7, the full variable domain is DTGVSQNPRHKITKRGQNVTFRCDPISEHNRLYWYRQTLGQGPEFLTYFQNEAQLEKSRLLSDRFSAERPKGSFSTLEIQRTEQGDSAMYLCASSPGRVNVNVLEQYFGPGTRLTVT.

The chain links TRBV5-1 to TRBJ2-7, with TRBD2 identical over 7 bases. The length of the CDR3 is 15 residues. Germline CDR1 reads SGHRS; CDR2 reads YFSETQ. V shed 5 bases, J shed 2 bases, and the junction held 10 bases outside the gene matches. This chain's CDR3 is CASSESSGTAYEQYF. The CDR3 DNA sequence: TGCGCCAGCAGTGAGAGCAGCGGGACCGCCTACGAGCAGTACTTC. Full variable domain (missing parts from reference TRBV5-1 and TRBJ2-7): KAGVTQTPRYLIKTRGQQVTLSCSPISGHRSVSWYQQTPGQGLQFLFEYFSETQRNKGNFPGRFSGRQFSNSRSEMNVSTLELGDSALYLCASSESSGTAYEQYFGPGTRLTVT.

The chain joins TRBV7-2 to TRBJ2-1, with TRBD2 matching 7 bases. Germline lookup yields CDR1 SGHTA and CDR2 FQGNSA. This CDR3 is built from 16 residues. V dropped 1 base and J dropped 4; count of bases not matched to a gene: 7. This CDR3 reads CASSLEGTTQYNEQFF. For the CDR3, the DNA is TGTGCCAGCAGCTTAGAAGGGACTACACAATACAATGAGCAGTTCTTC.

The J gene is TRBJ2-5, the V gene TRBV6-1; 14 bases fit TRBD2. V lost 4 bases, J lost 5 bases, and 9 bases stayed unmatched. This CDR3 is built from 17 residues. Germline CDR1 MNHNS, CDR2 SASEGT. As DNA, the CDR3 is TGTGCCAGCAGTGTGGTGACTAGCGGGAGGGCCTGGGAGACCCAGTACTTC. Amino acids: CASSVVTSGRAWETQYF.

The rearrangement uses TRBV7-9 and TRBJ1-5; TRBD1 agrees at 8 bases. The V gene end was trimmed by 1 base and the J gene end by 7 bases; junction bases not matched to a gene: 6. In germline, CDR1 is SEHNR, CDR2 FQNEAQ (reference sequence). This CDR3 is built from 15 residues. Here the CDR3 DNA reads TGTGCCAGCAGCTTAGGGACAGGGATTCACCAGCCCCAGCATTTT. This sequence encodes CASSLGTGIHQPQHF.

The rearrangement joins TRBV2 to TRBJ2-7; perhaps TRBD2 as D (5 bases). The CDR3 is made up of 13 amino acids. V was shortened by 7 bases and J by 5 bases, with 15 bases between the two germline ends. CDR1 is SNHLY and CDR2 is FYNNEI in the germline V gene. CDR3 bases: TGTGCCAGCATTACGAGGCCCGGGGACGAGCAGTACTTC. Its protein is CASITRPGDEQYF.

This clone has more than one count but fewer than ten. V is TRBV5-6 and J is TRBJ2-1; tentatively, D is TRBD2 (7 bases). Trimming stripped 0 bases from V and 7 bases from J, with 17 bases between. The CDR3 covers 16 residues. Germline V gene data show CDR1 as SGHDT and CDR2 as YYEEEE. CDR3 protein: CASSLVRGRARNEQFF. The CDR3 DNA reads TGTGCCAGCAGCTTGGTTAGGGGGAGGGCCCGAAATGAGCAGTTCTTC.

This chain connects TRBV6-5 to TRBJ2-3; 9 bases are shared with TRBD2. Germline V gene data show CDR1 as MNHEY and CDR2 as SVGAGI. V lost 6 bases to trimming and J lost 3 bases; unmatched junction nucleotides: 4. CDR3 length equals 14 residues. The chain's CDR3 is CASRPGLATDTQYF. Here the CDR3 DNA reads TGTGCCAGCAGGCCGGGACTAGCAACAGATACGCAGTATTTT.

The chain has TRBV4-3 and TRBJ2-7; D uncertain. CDR3 length equals 15 residues. Germline assignment: CDR1 LGHNA and CDR2 YSLEER. Trimming stripped 0 bases from V and 0 bases from J, with 9 bases between. The CDR3 nucleotides read TGCGCCAGCAGCCAAGATCCCCCGAGCTCCTACGAGCAGTACTTC. Translating it yields CASSQDPPSSYEQYF.

The chain employs TRBV5-1 and TRBJ2-7; 9 nucleotides match TRBD1. V lost 0 bases to trimming and J lost 5 bases; unmatched junction nucleotides: 0. The germline gives CDR1 SGHRS, CDR2 YFSETQ. CDR3 length: 13 residues. The CDR3 DNA follows: TGCGCCAGCAGCTTGGGACAGGGGGACGAGCAGTACTTC. It codes for CASSLGQGDEQYF.

The genes are TRBV2 and TRBJ2-7; 10 bases align to TRBD2. Germline V gene data show CDR1 as SNHLY and CDR2 as FYNNEI. The CDR3 is made up of 16 amino acids. The V and J ends lost 6 bases and 2 bases, in that order; junction bases with no gene match: 10. This CDR3 reads CASRQSGRAGPYEQYF. DNA for the CDR3: TGTGCCAGCAGACAGAGCGGGAGGGCCGGGCCCTACGAGCAGTACTTC.

The chain couples TRBV21-1 to TRBJ2-2; the D call TRBD1 from the table was never checked on the DNA. TRBV21-1 is termed a pseudogene. CDR3 length: 19 residues. The chain's CDR3 is CASSKARHSGTGGTGELFF. The CDR3 nucleotides read TGTGCCAGCAGCAAAGCGCGCCATTCCGGGACAGGGGGGACCGGGGAGCTGTTTTTT.

V gene TRBV4-3 combines with J gene TRBJ1-1; 7 bases map to TRBD1. Germline CDR1 and CDR2: LGHNA and YSLEER. CDR3 length: 16 amino acids. J gave up 4 bases and V 1 base, and 9 bases lay outside the gene matches. This CDR3 is CASSQADRAPLTEAFF. CDR3 nucleotide sequence: TGCGCCAGCAGCCAAGCAGACAGGGCACCTCTCACTGAAGCTTTCTTT.